The clone carrying this TCR beta chain was counted at least ten times. The sample comes from a study of T cells after yellow fever vaccination. Across the study: For low cell numbers, libraries were made with SMART-Seq v4 Ultra Low Input.

This CDR3 region has 15 residues. Trimming left V 2 bases short and J 3 bases short, with 11 bases between. CDR1 and CDR2 (germline): MNHEY, SVGEGT. UMIs were added to TCR cDNA along with a universal primer site when it was made by 5'RACE template switching. TCRdb recomputed calls from the 5' RACE reads with MiXCR, one row per CDR3 protein. Of about 240,000 distinct CDR3 sequences in the sample, 6.9% were seen once. Sequencing used CD4+ T cells sorted from PBMCs, obtained 15 days after the yellow fever booster vaccination. The sequence derives from a man younger than 40 who received the YFV17D yellow fever vaccine. J is TRBJ2-1 and V is TRBV6-2 or TRBV6-3; D is ambiguous. CDR3 residues: CASSYHQLYYNEQFF. As DNA, the CDR3 is TGTGCCAGCAGTTACCACCAGCTCTACTACAATGAGCAGTTCTTC.